These 5 T cell receptor beta chains originate from one sample sequenced in a study of blood T cell repertoires in COVID-19. Measured with immunoSEQ multiplex PCR; TCRdb has only the in-frame clones, and not every one. The repertoire holds approximately 34,000 clones, over 70% seen once, with just over 3% in the top ten. The source material was peripheral blood. The receptor set was obtained from a man aged 70 or older with COVID-19, enrolled during active disease.

The chain couples TRBV14 to TRBJ1-1, with TRBD1 identical over 9 bases. The CDR3 has 18 amino acids. CDR1 is SGHDN, CDR2 FVKESK, per germline. V shed 3 bases, J shed 4 bases, and the junction held 15 bases outside the gene matches. The CDR3 here is CASSHLSGRGTGSTEAFF. The CDR3 DNA reads as TGTGCCAGCAGCCATCTCTCGGGCCGAGGGACAGGGAGCACTGAAGCTTTCTTT.

J is TRBJ2-5 and V is TRBV5-4; D is unclear. Trimming removed 4 bases at V and 3 bases at J, with 16 bases between. This CDR3 is 15 amino acids long. Germline CDR1 is SGHNT and CDR2 is YYREEE (reference sequence). CDR3 DNA sequence: TGTGCCAGCAGCCCAAACCCGAAGGCGGAAGAGACCCAGTACTTC. The encoded protein is CASSPNPKAEETQYF.

Only a few counts were recorded for this clone. V gene TRBV5-4 combines with J gene TRBJ2-2, with D possibly being TRBD1 (6 bases). V lost 3 bases and J lost 4, with 13 bases in between. Per germline, CDR1 SGHNT and CDR2 YYREEE (reference sequence). The CDR3 length is 15 residues. The DNA of the CDR3 is TGTGCCAGCAGCTCCAGACAGGACATCACCGGGGAGCTGTTTTTT. This codes for CASSSRQDITGELFF.

The chain combines TRBV18 with TRBJ2-1; 8 bases are shared with TRBD2. V lost 7 bases and J lost 4; bases outside the gene matches: 3. There are 13 residues in the CDR3. CDR1 and CDR2 (germline): KGHSH, LQKENI. The CDR3 protein is CASLAGQYNEQFF. CDR3 DNA: TGTGCCAGCTTAGCGGGGCAATACAATGAGCAGTTCTTC. Drawing the rest from reference TRBV18 and TRBJ2-1, the complete variable domain is NAGVMQNPRHLVRRRGQEARLRCSPMKGHSHVYWYRQLPEEGLKFMVYLQKENIIDESGMPKERFSAEFPKEGPSILRIQQVVRGDSAAYFCASLAGQYNEQFFGPGTRLTVL.

This chain joins TRBV5-4 and TRBJ1-5; the D gene is possibly TRBD1 (6 bases). With 5 bases removed from V and 1 base from J, the gap between germline ends came to 13 bases. The germline V gene has CDR1 SGHNT and CDR2 YYREEE (reference sequence). CDR3 size: 15 residues. CDR3 sequence: CASSLMGASNQPQHF. CDR3 nucleotide sequence: TGTGCCAGCAGTTTAATGGGGGCGAGCAATCAGCCCCAGCATTTT.